This T cell receptor (beta chain) was observed in a study of patients and donors after allogeneic stem cell transplantation (dated by TCRdb to the early 2020s). A word on this clonotype: It has no known antigen specificity. No clone much larger than this one lies a single base away; base qualities are absent.

Receptor libraries were prepared by RT-PCR. Instrument used: NextSeq 550. TCRdb redid the processing of the public reads, applying fastp at Q25 and MiXCR, and retained in-frame beta chains. Each CDR3 protein gets just one entry, which takes the most common genes and DNA from the rows behind it. For this sample there are fewer than 13,000 distinct CDR3 sequences; 20% to 25% appear just once. In total, the top ten clones hold roughly 55% of the sample. Taken from cysteine to phenylalanine, the CDR3 has 14 residues. The sequence is cut down to CDR3 DNA, 42 bases in frame from base 1. Via the germline V gene (reference sequence), CDR1 is DFQATT and CDR2 SNEGSKA. Between the V and J ends, shortened by 0 bases and 0 bases respectively, the junction contains 6 bases.

The sample comprised blood, either unsorted or a sorted T cell fraction (not recorded which). The origin of this receptor is a human donor who was either an allogeneic HSCT recipient or a stem cell or donor lymphocyte infusion donor (not recorded which). It is not recorded whose cells these are; they may come from a transplant donor. The V gene is TRBV20-1 and the J gene is TRBJ1-5, with the D gene call left open. CDR3 protein: CSARDTNSNQPQHF. The nucleotide sequence reads as follows: TGCAGTGCTAGAGACACAAATAGCAATCAGCCCCAGCATTTT.